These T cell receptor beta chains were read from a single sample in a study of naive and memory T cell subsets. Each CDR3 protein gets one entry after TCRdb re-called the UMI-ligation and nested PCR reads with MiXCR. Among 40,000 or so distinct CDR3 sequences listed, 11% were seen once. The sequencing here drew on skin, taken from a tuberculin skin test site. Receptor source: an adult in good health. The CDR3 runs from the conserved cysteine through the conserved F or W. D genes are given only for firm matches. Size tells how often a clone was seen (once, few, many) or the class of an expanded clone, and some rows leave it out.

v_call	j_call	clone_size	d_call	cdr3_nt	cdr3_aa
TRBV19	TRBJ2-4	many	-	TGTGCCAGTAGTATAGATAACAGGGTGATAGCCAAAAACATTCAGTACTTC	CASSIDNRVIAKNIQYF
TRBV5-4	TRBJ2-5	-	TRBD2	TGTGCCAGCAGCTTGGGGCTAGCGGGGGTTTCCCCTCGGGAGACCCAGTACTTC	CASSLGLAGVSPRETQYF
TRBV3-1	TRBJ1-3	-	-	TGTGCCAGCAGCGAACTGACAAGACCCACCATATATTTT	CASSELTRPTIYF
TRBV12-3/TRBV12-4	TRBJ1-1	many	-	TGTGCCAGCAGTTTATCCGGATCGAACACTGAAGCTTTCTTT	CASSLSGSNTEAFF
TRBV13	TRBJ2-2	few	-	TGTGCCAGCAGCCGAATCCAATCTTTCGGAGGGGGTAGCACCGGGGAGCTGTTTTTT	CASSRIQSFGGGSTGELFF
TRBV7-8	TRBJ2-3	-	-	TGTGCCAGTCTCAGCGGCACAGATACGCAGTATTTT	CASLSGTDTQYF
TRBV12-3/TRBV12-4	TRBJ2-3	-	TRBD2	TGTGCCAGCAGTTTAAGCGGGGGGGCCGGAGATACGCAGTATTTT	CASSLSGGAGDTQYF
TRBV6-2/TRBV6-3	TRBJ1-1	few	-	TGTGCCAGCGCCCCGGGACTCGGGACTGAAGCTTTCTTT	CASAPGLGTEAFF
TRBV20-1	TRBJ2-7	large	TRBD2	TGCAGTGCTAGAGAACTAGCGGGATCCTACGAGCAGTACTTC	CSARELAGSYEQYF
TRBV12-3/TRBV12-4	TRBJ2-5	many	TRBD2	TGTGCCAGCAGCCGGACTAGCGGGGGAGAGACCCAGTACTTC	CASSRTSGGETQYF
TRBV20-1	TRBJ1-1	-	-	TGCAGTGCTAGAGAGGTGGGACGGAACACTGAAGCTTTCTTT	CSAREVGRNTEAFF
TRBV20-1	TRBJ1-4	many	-	TGCAGTGTTAGCGGGACCCTCGGAGAAAAACTGTTTTTT	CSVSGTLGEKLFF
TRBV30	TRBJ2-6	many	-	TGTGCCTGGGCGATAGGTGGAGTCTCTGGGGCCAACGTCCTGACTTTC	CAWAIGGVSGANVLTF
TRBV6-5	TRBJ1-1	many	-	TGTGCCAGCTGGTACGGGTTGGAGAACACTGAAGCTTTCTTT	CASWYGLENTEAFF
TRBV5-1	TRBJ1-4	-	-	TGCGCCAGCAGCTTGGGTGGTCGGGGGATAGGCGAAAAACTGTTTTTT	CASSLGGRGIGEKLFF
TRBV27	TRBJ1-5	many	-	TGTGCCAGCAGTTTGTACGGGACACCTAGCAATCAGCCCCAGCATTTT	CASSLYGTPSNQPQHF
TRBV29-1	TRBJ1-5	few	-	TGCAGCGCACAGGGTTACAATCAGCCCCAGCATTTT	CSAQGYNQPQHF
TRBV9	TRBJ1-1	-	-	TGTGCCAGCAGCGTAAGGAACAGCATGAACACTGAAGCTTTCTTT	CASSVRNSMNTEAFF
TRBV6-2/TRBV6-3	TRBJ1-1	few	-	TGTGCCAGCACCCGTAACACTGAAGCTTTCTTT	CASTRNTEAFF
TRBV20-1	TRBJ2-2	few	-	TGCAGTGCCACCTCGGCAGGAGGGGACACCGGGGAGCTGTTTTTT	CSATSAGGDTGELFF
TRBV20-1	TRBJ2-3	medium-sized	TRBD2	TGCAGTGCCGAAGCGGGAGTGAAGACTAGCACAGATACGCAGTATTTT	CSAEAGVKTSTDTQYF
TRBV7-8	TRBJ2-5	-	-	TGTGCCAGCAGCTTTTTCCGGCAAGAGACCCAGTACTTC	CASSFFRQETQYF
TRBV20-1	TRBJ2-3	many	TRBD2	TGCAGTGCCAGAGCCGCAGAACTAGCGGGGGGGTCGGCTACGCAGTATTTT	CSARAAELAGGSATQYF
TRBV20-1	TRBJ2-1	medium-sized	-	TGCAGTGCTAGAGATTGGACATCTCACAATGAGCAGTTCTTC	CSARDWTSHNEQFF
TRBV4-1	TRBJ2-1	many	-	TGCGCCAGCAGCCAAGATATGGATGAGCAGTTCTTC	CASSQDMDEQFF
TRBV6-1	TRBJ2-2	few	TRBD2	TGTGCCAGCAGTATTGGGACTAGCGGGGGGTGGACCGGGGAGCTGTTTTTT	CASSIGTSGGWTGELFF
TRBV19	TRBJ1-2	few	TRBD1	TGTGCCAGTAGTATGGGACAGGGAGATTACAACTATGGCTACACCTTC	CASSMGQGDYNYGYTF
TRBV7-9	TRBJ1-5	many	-	TGTGCCAGCAGCTGGGAACAGGGTGGGCCCCAGCATTTT	CASSWEQGGPQHF
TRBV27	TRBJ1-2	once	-	TGTGCCAGCAGTCCCCTTCAGGTTGGGGACGACTATGGCTACACCTTC	CASSPLQVGDDYGYTF
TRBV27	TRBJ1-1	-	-	TGTGCCAGCAGTTTATCAGGGCGGGCTGAAGCTTTCTTT	CASSLSGRAEAFF
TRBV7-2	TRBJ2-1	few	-	TGTGCCAGCAGACAAATTCCCCGGGAAGCGGAGGCTGGGGATGAGCAGTTCTTC	CASRQIPREAEAGDEQFF
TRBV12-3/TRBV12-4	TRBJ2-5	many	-	TGTGCCAGCAGTTTGCGGGATCAAGAGACCCAGTACTTC	CASSLRDQETQYF
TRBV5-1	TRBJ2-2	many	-	TGCGCCAGCAGCTTGGCGGGGACGAACACCGGGGAGCTGTTTTTT	CASSLAGTNTGELFF
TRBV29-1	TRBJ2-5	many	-	TGCAGCGGCCGGATCTTCCAAGAGACCCAGTACTTC	CSGRIFQETQYF
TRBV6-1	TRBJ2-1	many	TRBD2	TGTGCCAGCAGGGAAAAGACTAGCGGGCTGGGGTACAATGAGCAGTTCTTC	CASREKTSGLGYNEQFF
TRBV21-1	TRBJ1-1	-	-	TGTGCCAGCAGCAAAGGACAGGACACTGAAGCTTTCTTT	CASSKGQDTEAFF
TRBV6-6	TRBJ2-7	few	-	TGTGCCAGCAGTGCAAGGGGGAGCGGCTACGAGCAGTACTTC	CASSARGSGYEQYF
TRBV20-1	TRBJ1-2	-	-	TGCGGTGCCGAAGAGAACTATGGCTACACCTTC	CGAEENYGYTF
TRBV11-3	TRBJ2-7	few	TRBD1	TGTGCCAGCAGCTTAGACCCACGTCGACAGGGGATGGGATACTACGAGCAGTACTTC	CASSLDPRRQGMGYYEQYF
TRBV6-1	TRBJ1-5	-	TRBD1	TGTGCCAGCAGTGCTCCAGGGGGATATAGCAATCAGCCCCAGCATTTT	CASSAPGGYSNQPQHF
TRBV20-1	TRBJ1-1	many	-	TGCAGTGCTCAAGGACAGAACACTGAAGCTTTCTTT	CSAQGQNTEAFF
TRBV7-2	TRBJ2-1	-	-	TGTGCCAGCAGCGATAGTCGTTCCGGGGGAACTTACAATGAGCAGTTCTTC	CASSDSRSGGTYNEQFF
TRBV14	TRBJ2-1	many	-	TGTGCCAGCAGCCAAGGACAGTACAATGAGCAGTTCTTC	CASSQGQYNEQFF
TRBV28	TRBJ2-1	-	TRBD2	TGTGCCAGCAGTTTAGCGGGAGGGCCAAAGGAGCAGTTCTTC	CASSLAGGPKEQFF
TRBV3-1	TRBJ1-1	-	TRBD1	TGTGCCAGCAGCCCGGGGACAGGGAAGGACACTGAAGCTTTCTTT	CASSPGTGKDTEAFF
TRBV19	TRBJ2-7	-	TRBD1	TGTGCCAGTAGTATGGAACAGGGGGCCTACGAGCAGTACTTC	CASSMEQGAYEQYF
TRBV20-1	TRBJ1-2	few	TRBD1	TGCAGTGCTTACCCCGGGACAGGGGGCGGGAATGGCTACACCTTC	CSAYPGTGGGNGYTF
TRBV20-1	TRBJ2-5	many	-	TGCAGTGCTAGAGATCTGGTGCGGGAGACCCAGTACTTC	CSARDLVRETQYF
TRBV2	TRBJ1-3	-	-	TGTGCCAGCCGGGTTTTGCCCTCTGGAAACACCATATATTTT	CASRVLPSGNTIYF
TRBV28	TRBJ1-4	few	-	TGTGCCAGCAGTCCCCACAGTCGTTGTGAAGAAAAACTGTTTTTT	CASSPHSRCEEKLFF
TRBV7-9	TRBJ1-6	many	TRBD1	TGTGCCAGCAGCTTGACAGGGGTCAATTCACCCCTCCACTTT	CASSLTGVNSPLHF
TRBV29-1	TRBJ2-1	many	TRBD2	TGCAGCGTTGAGACTAGCGGGGGGCGTAGCTTCTACAATGAGCAGTTCTTC	CSVETSGGRSFYNEQFF
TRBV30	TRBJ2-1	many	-	TGTGCCTGGAGTTGGGGAGACAATGAGCAGTTCTTC	CAWSWGDNEQFF
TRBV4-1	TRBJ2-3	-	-	TGCGCCAGCAGCCAAGAGGCACCCCGGGCGCAGTATTTT	CASSQEAPRAQYF
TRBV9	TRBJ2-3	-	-	TGTGCCAGCAACAATGGACAGCACACAGATACGCAGTATTTT	CASNNGQHTDTQYF
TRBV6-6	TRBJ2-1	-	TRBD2	TGTGCCAGCAGTTACTCTAGTAGCGGGGGATGCTACAATGAGCAGTTCTTC	CASSYSSSGGCYNEQFF
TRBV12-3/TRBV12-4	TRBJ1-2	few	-	TGTGCCAGCAGTCAAACAGAGTATGGCTACACCTTC	CASSQTEYGYTF
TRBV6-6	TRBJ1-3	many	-	TGTGCCAGCAGTTACTCGCGGGGGACCTCTGGAAACACCATATATTTT	CASSYSRGTSGNTIYF
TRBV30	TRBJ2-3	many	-	TGTGCCTGGAGTACAAGAGAGCGGGATACGCAGTATTTT	CAWSTRERDTQYF